The present TCR beta chain was sequenced within a study of OX40 agonist ivuxolimab in advanced cancers. V was trimmed by 2 bases and J by 6 bases, leaving 11 bases between them. Germline V gene sequence: CDR1 SEHNR, CDR2 FQNEAQ (reference sequence). This CDR3 region has 15 residues. Profiled with immunoSEQ multiplex PCR; TCRdb holds only in-frame clones, not every one. The sample lists roughly 41,000 clones, about 88% occurring once. The chain has TRBV7-9 and TRBJ1-6; D ambiguous. This clonotype was sampled from an adult with an advanced solid tumor such as melanoma, head and neck, liver or kidney cancer. Sequenced material: CD4+ or CD8+ T cells sorted from blood, taken in a trial of the OX40 agonist ivuxolimab. The CDR3: CASSLTPGINSPLHF. The CDR3 DNA reads as TGTGCCAGCAGCTTAACCCCCGGAATTAATTCACCCCTCCACTTT. Using reference TRBV7-9 and TRBJ1-6 for the parts outside the CDR3, the full variable domain is DTGVSQNPRHKITKRGQNVTFRCDPISEHNRLYWYRQTLGQGPEFLTYFQNEAQLEKSRLLSDRFSAERPKGSFSTLEIQRTEQGDSAMYLCASSLTPGINSPLHFGNGTRLTVT.